This TCR beta chain was identified during a study of spatial heterogeneity in lung cancer. Every cDNA TCR molecule received its own unique molecular identifier. A single record per CDR3 protein comes from TCRdb applying MiXCR to the 5' RACE reads. The sample includes about 47,000 distinct CDR3 sequences, about 11% of them seen just once. This clonotype was observed at least ten times. Its matching antigen is unknown. Time point in this sample: sample taken at primary tumor resection. Sequencing of whole RNA from tumor, nontumor lung or frozen PBMC involved no sorting. The donors were some 70 patients with non-small cell lung cancer that was early-stage and untreated. General study points: At resection, ubiquitous expanded tumor TCRs appeared in blood more than at follow-up.

The sequencing used PBMCs, collected at surgery. This receptor was taken from a female donor with early-stage non-small cell lung cancer.

The CDR3 coding sequence is TGCGCCAGCAGCTTAAAGACAGGGCCAACCGGGGAGCTGTTTTTT. It is translated as CASSLKTGPTGELFF. This sequence joins TRBV5-1 and TRBJ2-2; 7 positions match TRBD1. Per germline, CDR1 SGHRS and CDR2 YFSETQ. This CDR3 has 15 residues. The ends lost 2 bases at V and 5 bases at J; junction bases unmatched: 6.